This record concerns one TCR beta chain sequence. Its target is not known. 60 Vbeta and 13 Jbeta primers were used in PCR. In the authors' workflow: In a later analysis, roughly 10 million of 65 million to 80 million unique beta chains occurred in at least two donors. Produced via immunoSEQ multiplex PCR; TCRdb's table is partial and in-frame only. V, J and clone size were drawn from that table, and D and trimming were deduced from the DNA. Altogether roughly 140,000 clones are present, about 74% being singletons, with the ten largest covering under 2%. The sample is drawn from a study of cytomegalovirus exposure and HLA in healthy donors. General study results and limits: When presence/absence was analysed, sequencing depth was taken to be roughly uniform across donors. Accurate HLA-A and HLA-B prediction from TCR beta sequences was reported for most subjects.

The specimen sequenced was PBMCs. This clonotype was sampled from a woman between 35 and 50 years old in good health and CMV-seronegative.

In DNA, the CDR3 is TGCGCCAGCAGTGAGTCCTCTAGCGGGCGTGCCTACGAGCAGTACTTC. Amino acids: CASSESSSGRAYEQYF. The rearrangement links TRBV10-1 to TRBJ2-7; the match to TRBD2 covers 8 bases. This CDR3 comprises 16 residues. The V and J ends lost 0 bases and 2 bases, in that order; junction bases with no gene match: 6. CDR1 is WNHNN and CDR2 is SYGVQD in the germline V gene (reference sequence).